This is a list of T cell receptor beta chains from one sample in a study of T cells in tuberculosis. The data were produced by immunoSEQ multiplex PCR, yet TCRdb's version contains in-frame clones alone and is incomplete. The sample records tens of thousands of clones, approximately 85% being singletons. The material was PBMCs, obtained at tuberculosis diagnosis. The receptors here all came from an adult with tuberculosis. The CDR3 runs from the conserved cysteine through the conserved F or W. Fields, in order: D gene, J gene, clone size, V gene, CDR3 protein, CDR3 DNA. A D gene is named only where the DNA matches it firmly. Rows give clone size only sometimes, using once, few, many, or a class for an expanded clone.

D: NA
J: TRBJ2-7
size: few
V: TRBV20-1
CDR3: CSAREVAVQYF
DNA: TGCAGTGCTAGAGAGGTCGCGGTCCAGTACTTC

D: TRBD2
J: TRBJ2-3
size: NA
V: TRBV9
CDR3: CASSSSGVTDTQYF
DNA: TGTGCCAGCAGCTCTAGCGGGGTGACAGATACGCAGTATTTT

D: TRBD1
J: TRBJ1-1
size: NA
V: TRBV28
CDR3: CASSSPGQANTEAFF
DNA: TGTGCCAGCAGTTCCCCGGGACAGGCGAACACTGAAGCTTTCTTT

D: TRBD2
J: TRBJ2-1
size: NA
V: TRBV19
CDR3: CASSSSGGGNEQFF
DNA: TGTGCCAGTAGTTCCAGCGGGGGGGGCAATGAGCAGTTCTTC

D: TRBD1
J: TRBJ2-7
size: NA
V: TRBV11-2
CDR3: CASSLVDRAGQYF
DNA: TGTGCCAGCAGCTTGGTAGACAGGGCGGGGCAGTACTTC

D: NA
J: TRBJ1-1
size: once
V: TRBV11-2
CDR3: CASSQRGNTEAFF
DNA: TGTGCCAGCAGCCAGAGAGGGAACACTGAAGCTTTCTTT

D: NA
J: TRBJ2-3
size: NA
V: TRBV6-5
CDR3: CASSYGGGADTQYF
DNA: TGTGCCAGCAGTTACGGAGGGGGGGCAGATACGCAGTATTTT

D: TRBD2
J: TRBJ2-2
size: NA
V: TRBV11-3
CDR3: CASSSTSGYNTGELFF
DNA: TGTGCCAGCAGCTCTACTAGCGGTTATAACACCGGGGAGCTGTTTTTT

D: NA
J: TRBJ1-1
size: NA
V: TRBV6-5
CDR3: CASSGGFLNTEAFF
DNA: TGTGCCAGCAGTGGGGGGTTCCTGAACACTGAAGCTTTCTTT

D: NA
J: TRBJ1-4
size: NA
V: TRBV4-2
CDR3: CASSPRQHNEKLFF
DNA: TGTGCCAGCAGCCCCCGACAGCATAATGAAAAACTGTTTTTT